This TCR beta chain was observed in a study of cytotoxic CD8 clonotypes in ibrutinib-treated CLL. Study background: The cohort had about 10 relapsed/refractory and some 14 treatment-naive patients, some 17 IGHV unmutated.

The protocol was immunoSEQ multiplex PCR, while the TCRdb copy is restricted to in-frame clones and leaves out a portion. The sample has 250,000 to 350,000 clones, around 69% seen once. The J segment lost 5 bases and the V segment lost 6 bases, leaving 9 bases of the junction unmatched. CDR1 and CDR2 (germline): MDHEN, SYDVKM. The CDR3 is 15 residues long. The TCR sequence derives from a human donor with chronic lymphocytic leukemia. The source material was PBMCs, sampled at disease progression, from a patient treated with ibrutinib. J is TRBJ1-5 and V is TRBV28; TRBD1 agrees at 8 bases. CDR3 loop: CASSLGQGLDQPQHF. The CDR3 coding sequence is TGTGCCAGCAGCTTAGGACAGGGACTAGATCAGCCCCAGCATTTT.